A selection of T cell receptor beta chains follows, all from one sample in a study of T cells in localized non-small cell lung cancer. Data came from immunoSEQ multiplex PCR; TCRdb stores just in-frame clones and leaves some out. The sample carries 2,500 to 3,000 clones, roughly 21% recorded once. The sample was lung tumor tissue, taken before any cancer treatment. The receptors were gathered from a woman aged 35 to 69 with stage I lung adenocarcinoma. CDR3s include the opening cysteine and the closing phenylalanine or tryptophan. Each record gives: V gene, clone size, D gene, J gene, CDR3 DNA, CDR3 protein. D genes are given only for firm matches. Expanded clones get a size class; other rows say once, few or many, or leave the size out.

V gene: TRBV6-8; clone size: few; D gene: -; J gene: TRBJ2-7; CDR3 DNA: TGTGCCATCAGTGGAGGGGTGTCCTACGAGCAGTACTTC; CDR3 protein: CAISGGVSYEQYF
V gene: TRBV6-8; clone size: -; D gene: TRBD2; J gene: TRBJ2-3; CDR3 DNA: TGTGCCAGCGCCCGCACAGCGGGGGGCCAAGATACGCAGTATTTT; CDR3 protein: CASARTAGGQDTQYF
V gene: TRBV28; clone size: -; D gene: -; J gene: TRBJ2-5; CDR3 DNA: TGTGCCAGCAGTTTCATTAGTAGCCCAGAGACCCAGTACTTC; CDR3 protein: CASSFISSPETQYF
V gene: TRBV11-3; clone size: medium-sized; D gene: -; J gene: TRBJ2-1; CDR3 DNA: TGTGCCAGCAGACGCGACGCCGGGGTTTTACCTAACAATGAGCAGTTCTTC; CDR3 protein: CASRRDAGVLPNNEQFF
V gene: TRBV28; clone size: -; D gene: TRBD1; J gene: TRBJ1-4; CDR3 DNA: TGTGCCAGCAGTTTAATGACAGGGAGTAATGAAAAACTGTTTTTT; CDR3 protein: CASSLMTGSNEKLFF
V gene: TRBV18; clone size: -; D gene: -; J gene: TRBJ2-1; CDR3 DNA: TGTGCCAGCTCTATAAACGCGGCGGGGCTTAATAATGAGCAGTTCTTC; CDR3 protein: CASSINAAGLNNEQFF
V gene: TRBV11-3; clone size: medium-sized; D gene: -; J gene: TRBJ1-1; CDR3 DNA: TGTGCCAGCAGCTCGACCGTGGGTGTCACTGAAGCTTTCTTT; CDR3 protein: CASSSTVGVTEAFF
V gene: TRBV9; clone size: medium-sized; D gene: TRBD1; J gene: TRBJ1-2; CDR3 DNA: TGTGCCAGCAGCGAGACAGGGGGCCCGTATGGCTACACCTTC; CDR3 protein: CASSETGGPYGYTF
V gene: TRBV19; clone size: -; D gene: -; J gene: TRBJ2-2; CDR3 DNA: TGTGCCAGCACAGCAAGGGACACAATCACCGGGGAGCTGTTTTTT; CDR3 protein: CASTARDTITGELFF
V gene: TRBV11-3; clone size: few; D gene: -; J gene: TRBJ2-5; CDR3 DNA: TGTGCCAGCAGCCATAATGGGGGAGTGGTCGAGACCCAGTACTTC; CDR3 protein: CASSHNGGVVETQYF
V gene: TRBV11-3; clone size: few; D gene: TRBD2; J gene: TRBJ2-7; CDR3 DNA: TGTGCCAGCAGCGAAAATAGCGGGATCTCCTACGAGCAGTACTTC; CDR3 protein: CASSENSGISYEQYF
V gene: TRBV11-3; clone size: few; D gene: TRBD1; J gene: TRBJ2-7; CDR3 DNA: TGTGCCAGCAGCGCTACAGGGGGCCAGTACGAGCAGTACTTC; CDR3 protein: CASSATGGQYEQYF
V gene: TRBV23-1; clone size: -; D gene: -; J gene: TRBJ1-2; CDR3 DNA: TGCGCCAGCAGTCAATTTTCAGGGAGGGGAAACTATGGCTACACCTTC; CDR3 protein: CASSQFSGRGNYGYTF
V gene: TRBV15; clone size: -; D gene: TRBD2; J gene: TRBJ2-1; CDR3 DNA: TGTGCCACCAGCACTAGCGGGGGGCCCGACTACAATGAGCAGTTCTTC; CDR3 protein: CATSTSGGPDYNEQFF
V gene: TRBV1; clone size: -; D gene: -; J gene: TRBJ1-4; CDR3 DNA: TGCGCCAGCAGCCCCCCCTATACTAATGAAAAACTGTTTTTT; CDR3 protein: CASSPPYTNEKLFF
V gene: TRBV9; clone size: -; D gene: -; J gene: TRBJ1-6; CDR3 DNA: TGTGCCAGCAGGGCAGACAGCCCGAGGGGGGCACCCCTCCACTTT; CDR3 protein: CASRADSPRGAPLHF
V gene: TRBV12-5; clone size: -; D gene: -; J gene: TRBJ1-4; CDR3 DNA: TGTGCTAGTGGTCCCGGGGGGGCCGCGGGTGAAAAACTGTTTTTT; CDR3 protein: CASGPGGAAGEKLFF
V gene: TRBV19; clone size: -; D gene: -; J gene: TRBJ2-1; CDR3 DNA: TGTGCCAGTAGTATAGCTCGGGAGCAGTTCTTC; CDR3 protein: CASSIAREQFF
V gene: TRBV15; clone size: -; D gene: TRBD1; J gene: TRBJ2-7; CDR3 DNA: TGTGCCACCAGCATCGGGACAGGCCAACCCTACGAGCAGTACTTC; CDR3 protein: CATSIGTGQPYEQYF
V gene: TRBV11-3; clone size: -; D gene: TRBD2; J gene: TRBJ2-2; CDR3 DNA: TGTGCCAGCAGCTTCGGGGGGGCCAACACCGGGGAGCTGTTTTTT; CDR3 protein: CASSFGGANTGELFF
V gene: TRBV15; clone size: few; D gene: -; J gene: TRBJ2-5; CDR3 DNA: TGTGCCACCAGCAGAGATATCTCATCCGCGGAGACCCAGTACTTC; CDR3 protein: CATSRDISSAETQYF
V gene: TRBV4-1; clone size: -; D gene: -; J gene: TRBJ2-6; CDR3 DNA: TGCGCCAGCAGCCAAGAGGCAGGTAGGGTCTCTGGGGCCAACGTCCTGACTTTC; CDR3 protein: CASSQEAGRVSGANVLTF
V gene: TRBV11-3; clone size: -; D gene: -; J gene: TRBJ2-3; CDR3 DNA: TGTGCCAGCAGCTTAGATAAGGCTAGCACAGATACGCAGTATTTT; CDR3 protein: CASSLDKASTDTQYF
V gene: TRBV9; clone size: few; D gene: TRBD1; J gene: TRBJ1-2; CDR3 DNA: TGTGCCAGCAGCGAAAGATCGGACAGGGCCTACTATGGCTACACCTTC; CDR3 protein: CASSERSDRAYYGYTF
V gene: TRBV30; clone size: -; D gene: TRBD1; J gene: TRBJ2-7; CDR3 DNA: TGTGCCTTTCGGACAGGGGCCTGGGGGCAGTACTTC; CDR3 protein: CAFRTGAWGQYF
V gene: TRBV9; clone size: -; D gene: TRBD2; J gene: TRBJ2-3; CDR3 DNA: TGTGCCAGCAGCGTAGGCGGTAGCGGGGGCGACACAGATACGCAGTATTTT; CDR3 protein: CASSVGGSGGDTDTQYF
V gene: TRBV7-2; clone size: few; D gene: -; J gene: TRBJ2-2; CDR3 DNA: TGTGCCAGCAGCCCTAGTGACACCGGGGAGCTGTTTTTT; CDR3 protein: CASSPSDTGELFF
V gene: TRBV11-3; clone size: -; D gene: -; J gene: TRBJ1-1; CDR3 DNA: TGTGCCAGCACACCCCCCGGGCCAACGGACACTGAAGCTTTCTTT; CDR3 protein: CASTPPGPTDTEAFF
V gene: TRBV11-3; clone size: -; D gene: TRBD1; J gene: TRBJ1-6; CDR3 DNA: TGTGCCAGCGCGAAAGAGGGGGCTTTGAGTAATTCACCCCTCCACTTT; CDR3 protein: CASAKEGALSNSPLHF
V gene: TRBV6-8; clone size: medium-sized; D gene: -; J gene: TRBJ2-7; CDR3 DNA: TGTGCCAGCAGTTACCGTCAGGGACGCGAGCAGTACTTC; CDR3 protein: CASSYRQGREQYF
V gene: TRBV5-1; clone size: -; D gene: -; J gene: TRBJ1-1; CDR3 DNA: TGCGCCAGCAGCTTGGTCAGACAGACGAACACTGAAGCTTTCTTT; CDR3 protein: CASSLVRQTNTEAFF
V gene: TRBV9; clone size: -; D gene: -; J gene: TRBJ1-1; CDR3 DNA: TGTGCCAGCAGCGTAGGAGGAGCAAACACTGAAGCTTTCTTT; CDR3 protein: CASSVGGANTEAFF
V gene: TRBV2; clone size: few; D gene: TRBD1; J gene: TRBJ2-5; CDR3 DNA: TGTGCCAGCAGCTGGACAGGCAGGGAGACCCAGTACTTC; CDR3 protein: CASSWTGRETQYF
V gene: TRBV6-8; clone size: few; D gene: TRBD1; J gene: TRBJ2-1; CDR3 DNA: TGTGCCAGCAGTTACCTTGACGGACAGGGGATAGATGAGCAGTTCTTC; CDR3 protein: CASSYLDGQGIDEQFF
V gene: TRBV11-3; clone size: -; D gene: -; J gene: TRBJ1-1; CDR3 DNA: TGTGCCAGCAGCTTACGCCAGTCGAACACTGAAGCTTTCTTT; CDR3 protein: CASSLRQSNTEAFF
V gene: TRBV19; clone size: -; D gene: TRBD2; J gene: TRBJ2-3; CDR3 DNA: TGTGCCAGTAGTATCCTCAGACTAGCGGGGGGCACAGATACGCAGTATTTT; CDR3 protein: CASSILRLAGGTDTQYF
V gene: TRBV30; clone size: -; D gene: -; J gene: TRBJ1-1; CDR3 DNA: TGTGCCTGGAGTCGACCCCAAGCTTATGAAGCTTTCTTT; CDR3 protein: CAWSRPQAYEAFF
V gene: TRBV6-8; clone size: -; D gene: -; J gene: TRBJ2-3; CDR3 DNA: TGTGCCAGCAGTTACTCTCGCGGACAGTTCGCAACACGGGGGCTCACAGATACGCAGTATTTT; CDR3 protein: CASSYSRGQFATRGLTDTQYF